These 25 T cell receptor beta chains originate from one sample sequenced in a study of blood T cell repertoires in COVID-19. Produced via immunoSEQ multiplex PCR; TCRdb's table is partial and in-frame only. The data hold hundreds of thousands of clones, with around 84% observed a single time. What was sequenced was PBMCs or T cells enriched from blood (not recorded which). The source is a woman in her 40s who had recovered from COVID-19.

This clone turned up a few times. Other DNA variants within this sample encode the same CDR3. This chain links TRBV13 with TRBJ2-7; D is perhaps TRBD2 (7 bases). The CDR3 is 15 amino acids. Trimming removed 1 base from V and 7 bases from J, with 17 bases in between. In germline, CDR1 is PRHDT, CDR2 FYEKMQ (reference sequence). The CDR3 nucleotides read TGTGCCAGCAGCTTAGAAGGGGGAGGGCCGGGGGAGCAGTACTTC. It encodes CASSLEGGGPGEQYF.

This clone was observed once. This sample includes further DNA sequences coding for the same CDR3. The CDR3 sequence: CASSVGETSGRKETQYF. CDR3 bases: TGTGCCAGCAGCGTGGGGGAGACTAGCGGGAGAAAAGAGACCCAGTACTTC. The chain is built from TRBV9 and TRBJ2-5, with 12 bases aligning to TRBD2. Germline CDR1 reads SGDLS; CDR2 reads YYNGEE. V was clipped by 2 bases and J by 3 bases; unmatched bases: 8. This CDR3 contains 17 residues.

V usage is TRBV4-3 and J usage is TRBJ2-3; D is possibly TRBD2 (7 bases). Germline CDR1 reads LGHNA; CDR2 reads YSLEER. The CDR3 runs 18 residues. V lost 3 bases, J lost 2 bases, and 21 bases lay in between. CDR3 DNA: TGCGCCAGCAGCCAGGACACACTAGCGTACAGGGACACAGATACGCAGTATTTT. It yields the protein CASSQDTLAYRDTDTQYF.

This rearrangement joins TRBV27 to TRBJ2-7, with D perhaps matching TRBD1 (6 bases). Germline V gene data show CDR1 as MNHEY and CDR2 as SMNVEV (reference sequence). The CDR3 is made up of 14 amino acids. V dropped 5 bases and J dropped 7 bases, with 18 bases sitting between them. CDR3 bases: TGTGCCAGCAGTCCCCGACAGGAAGCTCGGGAGCAGTACTTC. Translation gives CASSPRQEAREQYF.

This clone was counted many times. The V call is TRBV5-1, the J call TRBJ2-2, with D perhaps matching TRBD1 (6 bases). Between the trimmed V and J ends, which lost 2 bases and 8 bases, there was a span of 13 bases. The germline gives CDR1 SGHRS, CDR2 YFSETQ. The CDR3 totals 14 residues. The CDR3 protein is CASSFTQGPGELFF. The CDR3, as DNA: TGCGCCAGCAGCTTTACACAGGGTCCGGGGGAGCTGTTTTTT.

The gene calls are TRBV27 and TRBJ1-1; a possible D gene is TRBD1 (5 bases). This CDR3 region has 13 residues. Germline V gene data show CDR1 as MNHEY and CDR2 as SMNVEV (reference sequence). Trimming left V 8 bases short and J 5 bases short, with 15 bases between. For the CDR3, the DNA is TGTGCCAGCCACCAGTTGGGGGGTACTGAAGCTTTCTTT. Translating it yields CASHQLGGTEAFF.

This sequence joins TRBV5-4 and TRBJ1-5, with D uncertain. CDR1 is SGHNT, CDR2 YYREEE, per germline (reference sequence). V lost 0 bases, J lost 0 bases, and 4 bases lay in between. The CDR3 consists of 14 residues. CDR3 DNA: TGTGCCAGCAGCTTGGACGGTAGCAATCAGCCCCAGCATTTT. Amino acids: CASSLDGSNQPQHF.

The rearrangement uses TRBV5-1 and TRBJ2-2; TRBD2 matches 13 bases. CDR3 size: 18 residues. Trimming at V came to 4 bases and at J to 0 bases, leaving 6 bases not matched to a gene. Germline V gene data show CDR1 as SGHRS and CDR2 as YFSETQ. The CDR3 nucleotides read TGCGCCAGCAGCGCCTTGACTAGCGGGAGGCCGAACACCGGGGAGCTGTTTTTT. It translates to CASSALTSGRPNTGELFF.

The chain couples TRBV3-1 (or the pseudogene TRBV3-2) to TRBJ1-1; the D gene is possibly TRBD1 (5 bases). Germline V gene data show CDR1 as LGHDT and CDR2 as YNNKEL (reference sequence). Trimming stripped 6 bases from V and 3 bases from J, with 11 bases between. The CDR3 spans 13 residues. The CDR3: CASSGWGDTEAFF. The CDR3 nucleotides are TGTGCCAGCAGTGGATGGGGGGACACTGAAGCTTTCTTT.

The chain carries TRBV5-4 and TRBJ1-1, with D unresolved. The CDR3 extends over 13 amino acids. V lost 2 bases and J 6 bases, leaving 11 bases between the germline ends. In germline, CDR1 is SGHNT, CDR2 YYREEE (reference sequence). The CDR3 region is CASSFRESPEAFF. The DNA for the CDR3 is TGTGCCAGCAGCTTTCGGGAGAGTCCTGAAGCTTTCTTT.

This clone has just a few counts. The CDR3 sequence: CASSLAGQVYYNEQFF. CDR3 sequence (DNA): TGTGCCAGCAGCTTAGCAGGACAGGTCTATTACAATGAGCAGTTCTTC. V gene TRBV7-8 combines with J gene TRBJ2-1; 7 bases align to TRBD1. The CDR3 spans 16 residues. The germline V gene encodes CDR1 SGHVS and CDR2 FQNEAQ. J lost 4 bases, V lost 0 bases, and 6 bases had no gene match. The variable domain in full, with the rest retrieved from reference TRBV7-8 and TRBJ2-1, is GAGVSQSPRYKVAKRGQDVALRCDPISGHVSLFWYQQALGQGPEFLTYFQNEAQLDKSGLPSDRFFAERPEGSVSTLKIQRTQQEDSAVYLCASSLAGQVYYNEQFFGPGTRLTVL.

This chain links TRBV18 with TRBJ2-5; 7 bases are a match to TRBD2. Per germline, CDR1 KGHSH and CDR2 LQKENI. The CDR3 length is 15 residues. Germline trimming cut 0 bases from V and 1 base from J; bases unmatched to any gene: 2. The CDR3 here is CASSPPASGQETQYF. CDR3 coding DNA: TGTGCCAGCTCACCACCGGCTAGCGGCCAAGAGACCCAGTACTTC. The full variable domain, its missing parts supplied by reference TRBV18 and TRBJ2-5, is NAGVMQNPRHLVRRRGQEARLRCSPMKGHSHVYWYRQLPEEGLKFMVYLQKENIIDESGMPKERFSAEFPKEGPSILRIQQVVRGDSAAYFCASSPPASGQETQYFGPGTRLLVL.

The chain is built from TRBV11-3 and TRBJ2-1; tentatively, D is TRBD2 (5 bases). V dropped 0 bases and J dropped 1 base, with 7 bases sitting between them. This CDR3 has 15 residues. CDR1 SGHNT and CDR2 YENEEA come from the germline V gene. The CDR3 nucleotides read TGTGCCAGCAGCTTAGACGGGAAATCCTACAATGAGCAGTTCTTC. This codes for CASSLDGKSYNEQFF.

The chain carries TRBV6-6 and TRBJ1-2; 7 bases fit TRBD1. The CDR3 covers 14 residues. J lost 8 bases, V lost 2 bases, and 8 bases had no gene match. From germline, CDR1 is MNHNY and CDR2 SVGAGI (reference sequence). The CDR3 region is CASSYGDRAPGYTF. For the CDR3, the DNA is TGTGCCAGCAGTTACGGAGACAGGGCTCCCGGCTACACCTTC.

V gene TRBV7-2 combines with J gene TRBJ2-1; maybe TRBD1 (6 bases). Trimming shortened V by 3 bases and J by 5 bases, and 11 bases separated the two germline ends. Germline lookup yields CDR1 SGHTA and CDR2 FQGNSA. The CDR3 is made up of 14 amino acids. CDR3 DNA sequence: TGTGCCAGCAGCTTGCGCGCAGGGGACAATGAGCAGTTCTTC. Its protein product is CASSLRAGDNEQFF.

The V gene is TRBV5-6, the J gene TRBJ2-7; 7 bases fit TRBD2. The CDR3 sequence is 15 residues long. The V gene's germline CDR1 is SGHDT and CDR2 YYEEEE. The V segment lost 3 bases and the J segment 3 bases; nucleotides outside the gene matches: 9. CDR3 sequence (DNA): TGTGCCAGCAGCTCGCTACTAGCGCAACTCTACGAGCAGTACGTC. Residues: CASSSLLAQLYEQYV.

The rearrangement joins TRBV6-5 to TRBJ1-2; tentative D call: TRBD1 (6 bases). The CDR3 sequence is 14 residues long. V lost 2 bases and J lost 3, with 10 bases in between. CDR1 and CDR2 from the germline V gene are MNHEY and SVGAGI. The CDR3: CASSYTGRHYGYTF. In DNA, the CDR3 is TGTGCCAGCAGTTACACAGGGCGTCACTATGGCTACACCTTC.

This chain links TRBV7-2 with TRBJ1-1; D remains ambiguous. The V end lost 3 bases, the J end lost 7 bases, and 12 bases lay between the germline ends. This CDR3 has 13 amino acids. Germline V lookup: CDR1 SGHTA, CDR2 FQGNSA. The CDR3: CASSLELGVEAFF. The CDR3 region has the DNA TGTGCCAGCAGCTTGGAACTAGGCGTTGAAGCTTTCTTT. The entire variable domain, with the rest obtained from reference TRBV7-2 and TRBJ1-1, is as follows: GAGVSQSPSNKVTEKGKDVELRCDPISGHTALYWYRQSLGQGLEFLIYFQGNSAPDKSGLPSDRFSAERTGGSVSTLTIQRTQQEDSAVYLCASSLELGVEAFFGQGTRLTVV.

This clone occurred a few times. CDR3 amino acids: CAISGNYDGQAEAFF. The CDR3 DNA follows: TGTGCCATCAGTGGAAATTACGATGGACAGGCCGAAGCTTTCTTT. This chain uses TRBV10-3 with TRBJ1-1; 7 positions match TRBD1. J lost 8 bases, V lost 4 bases, and 13 bases had no gene match. The CDR3 is 15 residues long. Germline CDR1 ENHRY, CDR2 SYGVKD.

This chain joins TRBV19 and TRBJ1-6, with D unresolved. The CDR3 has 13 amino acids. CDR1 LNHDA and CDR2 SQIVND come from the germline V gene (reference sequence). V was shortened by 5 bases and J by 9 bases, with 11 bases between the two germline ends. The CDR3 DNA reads TGTGCCAGTAGTCCCGGACTGTCTTCACCCCTCCACTTT. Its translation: CASSPGLSSPLHF.

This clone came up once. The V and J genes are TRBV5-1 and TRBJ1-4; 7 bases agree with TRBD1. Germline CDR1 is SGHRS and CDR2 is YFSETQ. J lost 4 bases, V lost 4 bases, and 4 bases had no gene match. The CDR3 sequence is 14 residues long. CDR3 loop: CASSPRQGNEKLFF. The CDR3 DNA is TGCGCCAGCAGCCCGCGACAGGGTAATGAAAAACTGTTTTTT.

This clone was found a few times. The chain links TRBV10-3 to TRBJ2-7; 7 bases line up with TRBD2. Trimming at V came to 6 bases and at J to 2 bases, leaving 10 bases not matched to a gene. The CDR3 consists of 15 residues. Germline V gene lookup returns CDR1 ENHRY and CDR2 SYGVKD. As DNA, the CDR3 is TGTGCCATCAGGGAATCCCCAGCGGGGACCTACGAGCAGTACTTC. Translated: CAIRESPAGTYEQYF.

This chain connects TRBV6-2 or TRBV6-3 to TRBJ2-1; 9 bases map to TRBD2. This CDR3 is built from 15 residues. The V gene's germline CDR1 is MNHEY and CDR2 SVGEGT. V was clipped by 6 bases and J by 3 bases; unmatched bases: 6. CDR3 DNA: TGTGCCAGCAGCGTAGGACTAGCGTACTACAATGAGCAGTTCTTC. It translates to CASSVGLAYYNEQFF.

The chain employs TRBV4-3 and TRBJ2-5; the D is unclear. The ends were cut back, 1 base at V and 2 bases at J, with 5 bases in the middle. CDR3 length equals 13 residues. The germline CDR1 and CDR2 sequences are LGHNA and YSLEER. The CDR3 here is CASSQGLQETQYF. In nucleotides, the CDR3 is TGCGCCAGCAGCCAAGGACTTCAAGAGACCCAGTACTTC.

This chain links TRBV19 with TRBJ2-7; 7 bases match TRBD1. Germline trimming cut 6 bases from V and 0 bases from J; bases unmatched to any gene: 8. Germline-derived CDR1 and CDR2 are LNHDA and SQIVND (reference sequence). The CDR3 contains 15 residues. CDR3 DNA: TGTGCCAGTAGGTACCAGGGACAGAGCTCCTACGAGCAGTACTTC. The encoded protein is CASRYQGQSSYEQYF.